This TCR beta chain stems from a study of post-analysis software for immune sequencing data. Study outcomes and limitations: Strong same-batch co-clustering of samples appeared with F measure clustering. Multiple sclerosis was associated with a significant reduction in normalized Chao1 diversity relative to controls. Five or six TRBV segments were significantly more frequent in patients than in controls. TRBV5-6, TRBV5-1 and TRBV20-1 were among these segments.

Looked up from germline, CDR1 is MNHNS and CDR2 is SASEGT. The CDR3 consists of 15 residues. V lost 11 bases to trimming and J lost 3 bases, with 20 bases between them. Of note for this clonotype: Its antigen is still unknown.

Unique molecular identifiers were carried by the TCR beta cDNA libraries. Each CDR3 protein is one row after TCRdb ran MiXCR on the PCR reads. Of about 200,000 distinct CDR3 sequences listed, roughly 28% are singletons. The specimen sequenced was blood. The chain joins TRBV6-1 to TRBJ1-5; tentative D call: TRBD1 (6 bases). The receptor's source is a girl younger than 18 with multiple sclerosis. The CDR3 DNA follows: TGTGCCTGCCGGGCAACAGGGAAGGTCAATCAGCCCCAGCATTTT. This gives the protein CACRATGKVNQPQHF.